These T cell receptor beta chains were read from a single sample in a study of response to subunit inactivated influenza vaccine. TCRdb reanalysed the RT-PCR reads using MiXCR and keeps one entry per CDR3 protein. Among 500,000 to 550,000 distinct CDR3 sequences, less than 8% were seen once, and the ten largest hold over 10%. Material: PBMCs from blood, obtained roughly 24 months after vaccination. These TCRs come from a man in his fifties or sixties who received an inactivated influenza vaccine. Each CDR3 is given without its conserved first and last residue. A D gene is named only where the DNA matches it firmly.

TRBJ2-3 . TRBV5-1 ASSLWSSGTPSTDTQY
TRBJ2-3 TRBD2 TRBV6-2/TRBV6-3 ASSYGTSRYTQY
TRBJ2-4 TRBD2 TRBV5-1 ASSFGGEAKNIQY
TRBJ2-7 TRBD2 TRBV5-1 ASSRGTSGYEQY
TRBJ2-3 . TRBV7-9 ASSFRSRQATQY
TRBJ1-3 . TRBV4-2 ASSPHMGVSGNTIY
TRBJ1-2 . TRBV6-1 ASLERPGASGGYT
TRBJ2-3 . TRBV20-1 SASWSYPGSDTQY
TRBJ2-1 . TRBV19 ASSEEGLDDNEQF
TRBJ2-7 . TRBV5-8 ASSPAATIYEQY
TRBJ2-7 . TRBV28 ASSPNLWGEQY
TRBJ2-6 . TRBV5-1 ASSLGLISGANVLT
TRBJ2-7 . TRBV5-1 ASASGRNYEQY
TRBJ1-1 . TRBV12-3/TRBV12-4 ASSPGHQNTEAF
TRBJ1-5 . TRBV20-1 SVWLRASNQPQH
TRBJ1-1 TRBD1 TRBV12-3/TRBV12-4 ASGVTGGVSKGAF
TRBJ2-2 TRBD1 TRBV20-1 SAEVGTGVDTGELF
TRBJ2-1 TRBD1 TRBV5-1 ASSPGQGRGEQF
TRBJ2-3 TRBD1 TRBV28 ASSFEVLGQSHTQY
TRBJ1-1 . TRBV5-1 ASSSLDGILNTEAF
TRBJ2-7 TRBD1 TRBV6-2/TRBV6-3 ASSPGTADYYEQY
TRBJ2-5 . TRBV7-2 ASSFGSEETQY
TRBJ2-7 . TRBV4-1 ASSQGEGIYEQY
TRBJ2-3 . TRBV12-3/TRBV12-4 ASSFGWGTDTQY
TRBJ1-1 . TRBV12-3/TRBV12-4 ASGVSKNTEAF
TRBJ1-4 . TRBV4-3 ASSQDWGLGEKLF
TRBJ1-5 TRBD1 TRBV24-1 ATSDDRAGFNQPQH
TRBJ1-2 . TRBV20-1 SAGGDKTGRYGYT
TRBJ2-7 TRBD2 TRBV7-2 ASSLSSGATYEQY
TRBJ2-1 TRBD2 TRBV13 ASSSGLAGGNWNEQF
TRBJ2-3 TRBD1 TRBV19 ASSPPTGGSDTQY
TRBJ2-6 TRBD1 TRBV18 ASSPLWDRTSSGANVLT
TRBJ2-2 . TRBV5-1 ASRPTGRSTGELF
TRBJ1-2 . TRBV5-1 ASSLGLDYGYT
TRBJ2-1 . TRBV24-1 ATSRREQSSYNEQF
TRBJ1-3 TRBD1 TRBV20-1 SVEYDRVAGNTIY
TRBJ2-7 . TRBV12-3/TRBV12-4 ASSLRIVVGEQY
TRBJ2-1 . TRBV2 ASSSTGWRKQNEQF
TRBJ1-4 . TRBV20-1 SATRGVEKLF
TRBJ2-1 TRBD2 TRBV9 ASSVPGLAGYNEQF
TRBJ1-2 TRBD1 TRBV6-1 ASSDGQGLGYGYT
TRBJ2-7 TRBD2 TRBV6-1 ASGEGRVSYEQY
TRBJ2-6 TRBD1 TRBV12-3/TRBV12-4 ASSFTGGGANVLT
TRBJ2-1 . TRBV10-2 ASSERIYYNEQF